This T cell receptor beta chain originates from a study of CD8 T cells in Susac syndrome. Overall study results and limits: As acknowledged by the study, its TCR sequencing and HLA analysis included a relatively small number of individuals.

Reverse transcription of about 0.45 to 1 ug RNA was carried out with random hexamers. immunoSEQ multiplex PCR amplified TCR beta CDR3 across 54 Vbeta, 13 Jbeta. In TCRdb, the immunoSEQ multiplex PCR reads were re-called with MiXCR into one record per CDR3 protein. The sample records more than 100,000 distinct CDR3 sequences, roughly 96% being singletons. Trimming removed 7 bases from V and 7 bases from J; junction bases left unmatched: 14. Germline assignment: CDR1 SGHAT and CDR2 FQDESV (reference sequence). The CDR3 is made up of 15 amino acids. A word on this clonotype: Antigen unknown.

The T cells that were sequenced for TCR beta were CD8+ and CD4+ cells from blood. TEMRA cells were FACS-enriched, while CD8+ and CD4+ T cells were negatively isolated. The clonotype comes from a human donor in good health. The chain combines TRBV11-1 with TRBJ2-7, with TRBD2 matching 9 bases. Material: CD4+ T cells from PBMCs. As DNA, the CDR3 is TGTGCCAGCACCAGAGGGGCTAGCGGGAACTCTGAGCAGTACTTC. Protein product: CASTRGASGNSEQYF.